The 8 T cell receptor beta chains listed next were all sequenced from one sample in a study of OX40 agonist ivuxolimab in advanced cancers. Assay used: immunoSEQ multiplex PCR; TCRdb lists only in-frame clones, some missing. The sample lists some 65,000 clones, roughly nine tenths seen once, with about 11% in the top ten. Sequencing was performed on CD4+ or CD8+ T cells sorted from blood, taken in a trial of the OX40 agonist ivuxolimab. The receptors shown here come from an adult with an advanced solid tumor such as melanoma, head and neck, liver or kidney cancer.

The V call is TRBV7-6, the J call TRBJ2-7; D is perhaps TRBD1 (6 bases). The CDR3 has 15 residues. CDR1 and CDR2 (germline): SGHVS, FNYEAQ. V was shortened by 1 base and J by 3 bases, with 13 bases between the two germline ends. The CDR3 region is CASSLDPTGYYEQYF. The CDR3 coding sequence is TGTGCCAGCAGCTTAGATCCGACAGGTTACTACGAGCAGTACTTC.

The genes are TRBV6-4 and TRBJ2-3, with 11 bases aligning to TRBD2. V dropped 5 bases and J dropped 5; count of bases not matched to a gene: 3. The CDR3 is 14 residues long. The germline gives CDR1 MRHNA, CDR2 SNTAGT. The CDR3 bases are TGTGCCAGCAGTACTAGCGGGGGTGAAGATACGCAGTATTTT. It codes for CASSTSGGEDTQYF.

The chain employs TRBV10-3 and TRBJ1-1, with a weak D call TRBD1 (5 bases). V lost 5 bases and J 0 bases, leaving 10 bases between the germline ends. Per germline, CDR1 ENHRY and CDR2 SYGVKD. The length of the CDR3 is 14 residues. The CDR3 DNA follows: TGTGCCATCAGTACAGGAGGCGTGAACACTGAAGCTTTCTTT. Amino acids: CAISTGGVNTEAFF.

The chain combines TRBV5-1 with TRBJ2-7; D unclear. Trimming took off 0 bases at V and 3 bases at J, with 13 bases between the two ends. Germline-derived CDR1 and CDR2 are SGHRS and YFSETQ. CDR3 length equals 15 residues. The CDR3, as DNA: TGCGCCAGCAGCTTGGTACCGGACCTCAACTACGAGCAGTACTTC. Protein sequence: CASSLVPDLNYEQYF.

Notes on this clone: At one end the junction does not follow the germline gene, possibly because of a read error. The chain has TRBV11-2 and TRBJ1-2; tentatively, D is TRBD1 (6 bases). Germline loops: CDR1 SGHAT, CDR2 FQNNGV. The CDR3 is made up of 13 amino acids. CDR3 sequence reads: CASSLGQARVGIF. For the CDR3, the DNA is TGTGCCAGCAGCTTAGGACAGGCCCGAGTCGGGATTTTC.

This clone was seen just once. The V call is TRBV6-9, the J call TRBJ2-5; possibly TRBD2 for D (6 bases). V dropped 6 bases and J dropped 1 base, with 21 bases sitting between them. The CDR3 runs 17 residues. Germline values: CDR1 MNHGY, CDR2 SVAAGI. The CDR3 sequence: CASSYGGFYGFQETQYF. The CDR3 DNA sequence: TGTGCCAGCAGCTATGGGGGGTTCTACGGGTTCCAAGAGACCCAGTACTTC.

The chain has TRBV7-2 and TRBJ1-1; TRBD1 aligns across 8 bases. With 0 bases clipped from V and 5 bases from J, the junction kept 11 bases outside the gene matches. The germline gives CDR1 SGHTA, CDR2 FQGNSA. CDR3 size: 17 residues. The CDR3 DNA sequence: TGTGCCAGCAGCTTAGCTATGGCAGGGGGCCTGAGGACTGAAGCTTTCTTT. Amino acid sequence: CASSLAMAGGLRTEAFF.

A few counts support this clone. The chain has TRBV7-7 and TRBJ1-1; D not resolved. The length of the CDR3 is 12 residues. Per the germline V gene, CDR1 is SSHAT and CDR2 is FNYEAQ (reference sequence). Deletions cut 10 bases from V and 4 bases from J, with 13 bases between. CDR3 coding DNA: TGTGCCACCAGACGGGGAGGCACTGAAGCTTTCTTT. As protein: CATRRGGTEAFF. The complete variable domain, with remaining parts taken from reference TRBV7-7 and TRBJ1-1, reads GAGVSQSPRYKVTKRGQDVTLRCDPISSHATLYWYQQALGQGPEFLTYFNYEAQPDKSGLPSDRFSAERPEGSISTLTIQRTEQRDSAMYRCATRRGGTEAFFGQGTRLTVV.